This T cell receptor (beta chain) comes out of a study of T-cell reconstitution after alpha-beta-depleted transplantation in children. The V and J ends lost 0 bases and 6 bases respectively, with 14 bases between them. CDR3 length: 15 amino acids. Germline assignment: CDR1 DFQATT and CDR2 SNEGSKA (reference sequence). This clonotype was recorded many times. Preparation of the TCRbeta library was carried out with unique molecular identifiers. TCRdb called the PCR reads again in MiXCR, with one record for every CDR3 protein. The profile covers about 600,000 distinct CDR3 sequences, with roughly 10% appearing a single time and less than 5% taken by the ten largest.

This chain connects TRBV20-1 to TRBJ1-4, with D perhaps matching TRBD1 (6 bases). The receptor's source is a human donor who donated a stem cell graft to a child with acute myeloid leukemia. Specimen: PBMCs from the stem cell graft donor, collected from the stem cell graft. CDR3 in DNA: TGCAGTGCTAGAGATCAGGGGAGGGAGTATGAAAAACTGTTTTTT. It specifies CSARDQGREYEKLFF.